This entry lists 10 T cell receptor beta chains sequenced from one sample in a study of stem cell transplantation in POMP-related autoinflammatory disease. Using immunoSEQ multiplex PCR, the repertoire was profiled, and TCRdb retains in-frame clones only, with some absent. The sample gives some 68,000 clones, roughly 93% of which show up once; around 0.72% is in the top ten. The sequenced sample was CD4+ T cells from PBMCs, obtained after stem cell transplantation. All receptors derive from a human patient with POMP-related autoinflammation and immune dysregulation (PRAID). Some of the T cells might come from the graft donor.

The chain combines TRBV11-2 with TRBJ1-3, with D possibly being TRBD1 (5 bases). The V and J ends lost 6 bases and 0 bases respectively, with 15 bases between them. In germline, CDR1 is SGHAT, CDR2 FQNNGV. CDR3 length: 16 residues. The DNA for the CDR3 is TGTGCCAGCAGGCCCGTCGGGACTCGCTCTGGAAACACCATATATTTT. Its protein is CASRPVGTRSGNTIYF.

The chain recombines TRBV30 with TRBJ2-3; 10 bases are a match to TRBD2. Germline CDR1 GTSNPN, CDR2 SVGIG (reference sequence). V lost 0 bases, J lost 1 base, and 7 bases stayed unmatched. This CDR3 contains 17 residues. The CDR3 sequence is CAWSVAGGASGTDTQYF. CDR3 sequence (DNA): TGTGCCTGGAGTGTAGCGGGAGGGGCCTCGGGCACAGATACGCAGTATTTT.

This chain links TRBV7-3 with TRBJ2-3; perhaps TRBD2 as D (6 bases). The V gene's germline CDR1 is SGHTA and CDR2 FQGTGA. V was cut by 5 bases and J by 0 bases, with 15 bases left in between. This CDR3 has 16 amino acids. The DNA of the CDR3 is TGTGCCAGCAGCCGTCGGCTAGCGAGTAGCACAGATACGCAGTATTTT. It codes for CASSRRLASSTDTQYF.

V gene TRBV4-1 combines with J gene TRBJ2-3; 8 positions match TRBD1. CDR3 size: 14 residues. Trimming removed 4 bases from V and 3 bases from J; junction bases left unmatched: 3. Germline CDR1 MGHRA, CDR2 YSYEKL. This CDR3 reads CASSPRTGTDTQYF. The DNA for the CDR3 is TGCGCCAGCAGCCCGAGGACAGGGACAGATACGCAGTATTTT.

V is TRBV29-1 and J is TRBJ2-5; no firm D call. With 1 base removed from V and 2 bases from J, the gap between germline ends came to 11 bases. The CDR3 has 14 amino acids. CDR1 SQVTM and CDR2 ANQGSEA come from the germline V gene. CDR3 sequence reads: CSVEGRLLQETQYF. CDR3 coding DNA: TGCAGCGTTGAAGGTCGTCTTTTACAAGAGACCCAGTACTTC.

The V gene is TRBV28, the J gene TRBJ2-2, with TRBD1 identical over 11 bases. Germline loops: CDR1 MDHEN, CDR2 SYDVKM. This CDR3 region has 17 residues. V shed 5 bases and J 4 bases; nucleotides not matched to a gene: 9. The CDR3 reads CASSRRRGQGVTGELFF. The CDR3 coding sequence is TGTGCCAGCAGTCGTAGGCGGGGACAGGGGGTCACCGGGGAGCTGTTTTTT.

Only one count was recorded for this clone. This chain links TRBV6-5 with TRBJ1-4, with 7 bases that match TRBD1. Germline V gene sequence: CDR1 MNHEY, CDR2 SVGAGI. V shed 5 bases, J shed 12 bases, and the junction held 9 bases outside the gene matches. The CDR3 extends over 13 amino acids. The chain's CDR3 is CASSRSTGQELFF. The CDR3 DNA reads TGTGCCAGCAGTCGGAGCACCGGACAGGAACTGTTTTTT.

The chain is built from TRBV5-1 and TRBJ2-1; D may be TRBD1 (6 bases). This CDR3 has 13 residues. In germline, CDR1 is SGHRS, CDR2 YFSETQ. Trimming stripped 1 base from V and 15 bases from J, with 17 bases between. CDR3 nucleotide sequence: TGCGCCAGCAGCTTGAAGTCAGGGGCCACCGGGTTCTTC. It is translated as CASSLKSGATGFF. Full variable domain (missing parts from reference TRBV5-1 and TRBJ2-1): KAGVTQTPRYLIKTRGQQVTLSCSPISGHRSVSWYQQTPGQGLQFLFEYFSETQRNKGNFPGRFSGRQFSNSRSEMNVSTLELGDSALYLCASSLKSGATGFFGPGTRLTVL.

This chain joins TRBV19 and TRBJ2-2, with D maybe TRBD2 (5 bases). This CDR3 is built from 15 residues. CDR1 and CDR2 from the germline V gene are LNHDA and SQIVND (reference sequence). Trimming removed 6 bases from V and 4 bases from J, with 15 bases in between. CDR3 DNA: TGTGCCAGTAGCAGTGGAGCGGTAACCACCGGGGAGCTGTTTTTT. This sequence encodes CASSSGAVTTGELFF. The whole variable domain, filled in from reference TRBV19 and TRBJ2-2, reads DGGITQSPKYLFRKEGQNVTLSCEQNLNHDAMYWYRQDPGQGLRLIYYSQIVNDFQKGDIAEGYSVSREKKESFPLTVTSAQKNPTAFYLCASSSGAVTTGELFFGEGSRLTVL.

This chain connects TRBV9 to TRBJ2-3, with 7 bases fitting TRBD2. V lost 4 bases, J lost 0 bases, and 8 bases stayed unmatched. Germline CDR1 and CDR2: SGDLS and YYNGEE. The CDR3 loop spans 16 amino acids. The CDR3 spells CASSPRLAPSTDTQYF. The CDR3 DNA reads TGTGCCAGCAGCCCCAGACTAGCCCCTAGCACAGATACGCAGTATTTT. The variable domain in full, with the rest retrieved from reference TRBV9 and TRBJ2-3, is DSGVTQTPKHLITATGQRVTLRCSPRSGDLSVYWYQQSLDQGLQFLIQYYNGEERAKGNILERFSAQQFPDLHSELNLSSLELGDSALYFCASSPRLAPSTDTQYFGPGTRLTVL.